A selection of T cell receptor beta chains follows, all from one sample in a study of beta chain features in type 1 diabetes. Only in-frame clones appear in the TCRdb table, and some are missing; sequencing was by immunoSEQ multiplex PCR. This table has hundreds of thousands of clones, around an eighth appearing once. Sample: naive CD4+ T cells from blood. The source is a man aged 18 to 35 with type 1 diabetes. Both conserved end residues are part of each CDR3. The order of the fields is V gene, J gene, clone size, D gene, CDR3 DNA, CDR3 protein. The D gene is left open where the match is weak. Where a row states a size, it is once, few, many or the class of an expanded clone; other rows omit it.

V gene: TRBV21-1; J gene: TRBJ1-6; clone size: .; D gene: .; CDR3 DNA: TGTGCCAGCAACGAGTGGAATTCACCCCTCCACTTT; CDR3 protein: CASNEWNSPLHF
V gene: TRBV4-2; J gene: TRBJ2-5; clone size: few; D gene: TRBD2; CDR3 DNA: TGTGCCAGCAGCCTGACGGGACTGGCGGGGGGCCAAGAGACCCAGTACTTC; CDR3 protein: CASSLTGLAGGQETQYF
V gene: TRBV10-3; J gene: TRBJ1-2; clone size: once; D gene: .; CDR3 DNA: TGTGCCATCACCGCGGGGCAGGGAAGAGCTAACTATGGCTACACCTTC; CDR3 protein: CAITAGQGRANYGYTF
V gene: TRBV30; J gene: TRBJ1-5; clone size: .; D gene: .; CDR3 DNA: TGTGCCTGGAGTCGGGGAATTAGCAATCAGCCCCAGCATTTT; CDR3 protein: CAWSRGISNQPQHF
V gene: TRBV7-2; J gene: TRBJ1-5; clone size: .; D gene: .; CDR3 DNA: TGTGCCAGCAGCTTCCGTGGGGGAGAACCTGACCTCAATCAGCCCCAGCATTTT; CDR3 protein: CASSFRGGEPDLNQPQHF
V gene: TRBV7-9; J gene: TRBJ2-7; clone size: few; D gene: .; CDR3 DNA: TGTGCCAGCAGCTTGGGGAAACGGACCTACGAGCAGTACTTC; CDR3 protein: CASSLGKRTYEQYF
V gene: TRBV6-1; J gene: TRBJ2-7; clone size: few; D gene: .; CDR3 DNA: TGTGCCAGCACTTACAGGGAGGACTACGAGCAGTACTTC; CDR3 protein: CASTYREDYEQYF
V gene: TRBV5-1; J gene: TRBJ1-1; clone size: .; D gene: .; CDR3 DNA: TGCGCCAGCAGCTTATACTCGGACACTGAAGCTTTCTTT; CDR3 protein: CASSLYSDTEAFF
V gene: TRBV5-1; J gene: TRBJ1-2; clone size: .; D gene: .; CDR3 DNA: TGCGCCAGCAGCTTGGCCACTAACTATGGCTACACCTTC; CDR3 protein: CASSLATNYGYTF
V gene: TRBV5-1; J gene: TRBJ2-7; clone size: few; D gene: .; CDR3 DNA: TGCGCCAGCAGCTTGGTACAGGGTGGCTCCTACGAGCAGTACTTC; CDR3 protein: CASSLVQGGSYEQYF
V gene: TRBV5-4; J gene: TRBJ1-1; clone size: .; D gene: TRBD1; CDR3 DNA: TGTGCCAGCAGCGGTGGGACAGGGGACACTGAAGCTTTCTTT; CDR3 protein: CASSGGTGDTEAFF
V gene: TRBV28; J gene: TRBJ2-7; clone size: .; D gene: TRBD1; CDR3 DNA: TGTGCCAGCAGTTTAGTAGGGCCGAGACAGGGGCGAACCTACGAGCAGTACTTC; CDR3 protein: CASSLVGPRQGRTYEQYF
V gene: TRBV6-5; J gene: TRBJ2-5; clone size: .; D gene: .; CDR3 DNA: TGTGCCAGCAGTCTCCGAGGGCTGGAGACCCAGTACTTC; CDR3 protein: CASSLRGLETQYF